The present T cell receptor (beta chain) was sequenced within a study of CD8 T cells in ankylosing spondylitis. Study-wide results and limits: Some motif variants had been reported before (in reactive arthritis synovial fluid and blood). Ankylosing spondylitis blood seemed to carry a telltale TCR beta motif made of roughly 8 highly homologous variants.

Germline V gives CDR1 SEHNR, CDR2 FQNEAQ (reference sequence). V gave up 5 bases and J gave up 6 bases, with 23 bases separating them. The CDR3 runs 17 residues. This clonotype was detected a few times. Its antigen is unknown. Quantitative 5'-RACE with molecular barcodes was used to make the TCR beta libraries. MiXCR was run by TCRdb on the 5' RACE reads, yielding one entry per CDR3 protein. The top ten clones hold 4.5% to 6% of a sample with roughly 150,000 distinct CDR3 sequences, roughly 34% of them seen once. Sequencing was carried out using synovial fluid, either unsorted or a sorted T cell fraction (not recorded which). The sequence came from a male donor with ankylosing spondylitis. This chain joins TRBV7-9 and TRBJ2-1; D remains ambiguous. Here the CDR3 DNA reads TGTGCCAGCAGCCCATACACCGGCCGGGCGGCGAGCAATGAGCAGTTCTTC. As protein: CASSPYTGRAASNEQFF. Complete variable domain (other parts from reference TRBV7-9 and TRBJ2-1): DTGVSQNPRHKITKRGQNVTFRCDPISEHNRLYWYRQTLGQGPEFLTYFQNEAQLEKSRLLSDRFSAERPKGSFSTLEIQRTEQGDSAMYLCASSPYTGRAASNEQFFGPGTRLTVL.